The 28 T cell receptor beta chains in this list originate from one sample, sequenced in a study of cytomegalovirus exposure and HLA in healthy donors. PCR employed 60 Vbeta and 13 Jbeta primers. Repertoires were generated with immunoSEQ multiplex PCR, while TCRdb's copy carries only in-frame clones and drops some. The sample yields about 190,000 clones, about four fifths seen once. Sequenced material: PBMCs. Source of these receptors: a boy between 10 and 17 years old in good health and CMV-seronegative.

The genes are TRBV7-2 and TRBJ1-1; 7 bases fit TRBD1. The germline CDR1 and CDR2 sequences are SGHTA and FQGNSA. J gave up 4 bases and V 4 bases, and 12 bases lay outside the gene matches. This CDR3 region has 16 residues. For the CDR3, the DNA is TGTGCCAGCAGCTCCACAATAGGGGGCGGAAGCACTGAAGCTTTCTTT. Protein: CASSSTIGGGSTEAFF.

This chain uses TRBV5-1 with TRBJ1-1; D possibly corresponds to TRBD1 (6 bases). Germline V gene data show CDR1 as SGHRS and CDR2 as YFSETQ. V was cut by 3 bases and J by 0 bases, with 12 bases left in between. The CDR3 sequence is 15 residues long. The DNA for the CDR3 is TGCGCCAGCAGCTCCATCACAGGGATGAACACTGAAGCTTTCTTT. Translation: CASSSITGMNTEAFF.

The chain employs TRBV30 and TRBJ2-7; 15 positions match TRBD2. This CDR3 comprises 17 residues. Germline CDR1 and CDR2: GTSNPN and SVGIG (reference sequence). The V gene end was trimmed by 3 bases and the J gene end by 3 bases; junction bases not matched to a gene: 9. The CDR3 DNA is TGTGCCTGGAGAGGCCCCGGACTAGCGGGAGGGCTCTACGAGCAGTACTTC. Protein product: CAWRGPGLAGGLYEQYF.

This clone was found a few times. The chain uses TRBV7-2 and TRBJ1-1; 7 positions match TRBD1. The V and J ends lost 11 bases and 1 base, in that order; junction bases with no gene match: 4. This CDR3 has 12 residues. Germline assignment: CDR1 SGHTA and CDR2 FQGNSA. The CDR3 sequence is CAGDRANTEAFF. As DNA, the CDR3 is TGTGCCGGCGACAGGGCGAACACTGAAGCTTTCTTT. Variable domain in full (rest from reference TRBV7-2 and TRBJ1-1): GAGVSQSPSNKVTEKGKDVELRCDPISGHTALYWYRQSLGQGLEFLIYFQGNSAPDKSGLPSDRFSAERTGGSVSTLTIQRTQQEDSAVYLCAGDRANTEAFFGQGTRLTVV.

Worth noting for this clone: The sample contains more than one DNA sequence encoding this CDR3. The chain is built from TRBV6-5 and TRBJ1-2, with D hard to call. Trimming removed 2 bases from V and 8 bases from J, with 12 bases in between. The CDR3 contains 13 residues. Germline V gives CDR1 MNHEY, CDR2 SVGAGI. The CDR3 DNA sequence: TGTGCCAGCAGTTACGTACGGGGTCGAGGCTACACCTTC. Encoded protein: CASSYVRGRGYTF.

The chain is built from TRBV2 and TRBJ2-7; 11 nucleotides line up with TRBD2. Germline V gene lookup returns CDR1 SNHLY and CDR2 FYNNEI. V lost 4 bases and J lost 6; bases outside the gene matches: 5. This CDR3 comprises 14 residues. The chain's CDR3 is CASSVPGLAAEQYF. The CDR3 coding sequence is TGTGCCAGCAGTGTCCCGGGACTAGCGGCCGAGCAGTACTTC.

This clone was seen once. J is TRBJ2-7 and V is TRBV13; D possibly corresponds to TRBD2 (6 bases). Trimming removed 1 base at V and 1 base at J, with 11 bases between. This CDR3 contains 15 residues. Germline V gives CDR1 PRHDT, CDR2 FYEKMQ (reference sequence). The CDR3 DNA sequence: TGTGCCAGCAGCTTAGTTGCGGGGCCTTCCTACGAGCAGTACTTC. This codes for CASSLVAGPSYEQYF.

This chain uses TRBV27 with TRBJ1-1; 8 bases are a match to TRBD1. CDR1 and CDR2 (germline): MNHEY, SMNVEV (reference sequence). The CDR3 has 13 residues. With V trimmed by 3 bases and J by 7 bases, 4 bases remained unmatched. CDR3 DNA: TGTGCCAGCAGTTTGAGGACAGGGATTGAAGCTTTCTTT. The encoded protein is CASSLRTGIEAFF.

With regard to this clone: The junction and the germline gene differ at one end; a read error may be behind it. This sequence joins TRBV7-9 and TRBJ2-7, with 11 bases fitting TRBD1. CDR3 length: 12 residues. Germline lookup yields CDR1 SEHNR and CDR2 FQNEAQ (reference sequence). CDR3 coding DNA: TGTTCCAGCAGCTTAGGCGGACAGGGGGCGATTTTC. Its translation is CSSSLGGQGAIF.

About this clone: This same CDR3 is encoded by further DNA sequences in the sample. The J gene is TRBJ2-3, the V gene TRBV9; a weak D match, TRBD2 (5 bases). Per germline, CDR1 SGDLS and CDR2 YYNGEE. This CDR3 has 14 residues. Trimming took 3 bases from V and 0 from J, leaving 8 bases between them. In DNA form, the CDR3 reads TGTGCCAGCAGCGGACGGGGTAGCACAGATACGCAGTATTTT. It encodes CASSGRGSTDTQYF.

The chain has TRBV11-2 and TRBJ1-3; D uncertain. The germline V gene has CDR1 SGHAT and CDR2 FQNNGV. The CDR3 is made up of 14 amino acids. V lost 0 bases, J lost 4 bases, and 7 bases lay in between. The CDR3 bases are TGTGCCAGCAGCTTAGAATCCTTCGGAAACACCATATATTTT. This gives the protein CASSLESFGNTIYF.

The chain links TRBV6-5 to TRBJ1-1; a weak D match, TRBD1 (5 bases). The V gene's germline CDR1 is MNHEY and CDR2 SVGAGI. V was shortened by 3 bases and J by 3 bases, with 14 bases between the two germline ends. The CDR3 covers 15 residues. The CDR3 loop reads CASSYFSGVDTEAFF. CDR3 bases: TGTGCCAGCAGTTATTTTTCGGGGGTGGACACTGAAGCTTTCTTT.

The chain couples TRBV19 to TRBJ2-4, with TRBD1 identical over 9 bases. Germline V CDR1 and CDR2: LNHDA, SQIVND (reference sequence). Trimming took 4 bases from V and 8 from J; bases not matched to a gene: 9. The CDR3 consists of 15 residues. CDR3 sequence reads: CASSTTGTGTHIQYF. The CDR3 DNA reads TGTGCCAGTAGTACAACCGGGACAGGGACCCACATTCAGTACTTC.

The chain joins TRBV7-9 to TRBJ2-7; possible D gene TRBD1, 7 bases. In germline, CDR1 is SEHNR, CDR2 FQNEAQ (reference sequence). The CDR3 contains 17 residues. V was pared by 5 bases and J by 4 bases, with 24 bases between. The CDR3 sequence is CASSPERQGLRSYEQYF. For the CDR3, the DNA is TGTGCCAGCAGCCCCGAACGACAGGGACTGAGATCTTACGAGCAGTACTTC.

CDR3 nucleotides: TGTGCCAGCACCGTCAGGGGTGGACAGGACGAAAGGTATGGCTACACCTTC. Translating gives CASTVRGGQDERYGYTF. The chain recombines TRBV7-9 with TRBJ1-2; 7 nucleotides align to TRBD1. J gave up 5 bases and V 7 bases, and 19 bases lay outside the gene matches. The CDR3 contains 17 residues. CDR1 SEHNR and CDR2 FQNEAQ come from the germline V gene (reference sequence).

This chain connects TRBV12-5 to TRBJ2-5; D is possibly TRBD1 (6 bases). CDR3 size: 13 residues. The germline V gene encodes CDR1 LGHNT and CDR2 FRNRAP. Trimming cost V 7 bases and J 2 bases, with 11 bases left between them. CDR3 nucleotide sequence: TGTGCTAGTGCCATTGGACAGCAAGAGACCCAGTACTTC. This codes for CASAIGQQETQYF.

This chain uses TRBV30 with TRBJ2-7; 7 bases map to TRBD1. Trimming at V came to 5 bases and at J to 1 base, leaving 5 bases not matched to a gene. This CDR3 has 13 residues. Germline V lookup: CDR1 GTSNPN, CDR2 SVGIG (reference sequence). CDR3 DNA: TGTGCCTGGCGACAGGGAGCATCCTACGAGCAGTACTTC. Protein product: CAWRQGASYEQYF.

This clone was seen just once. This chain connects TRBV28 to TRBJ1-1, with D maybe TRBD1 (6 bases). CDR1 is MDHEN and CDR2 is SYDVKM in the germline V gene. Trimming pared 5 bases from V and 1 base from J, leaving 8 bases between. The CDR3 covers 13 residues. The CDR3 protein is CASSAQGNTEAFF. The CDR3 nucleotides read TGTGCCAGCAGTGCACAGGGGAACACTGAAGCTTTCTTT.

This sequence joins TRBV30 and TRBJ2-7; 8 bases align to TRBD1. The CDR3 consists of 15 residues. Germline V CDR1 and CDR2: GTSNPN, SVGIG (reference sequence). Unmatched junction bases numbered 9, after V lost 1 base and J lost 4 bases. CDR3 nucleotides: TGTGCCTGGAGTGGCCGGACAGGGAGGATATACGAGCAGTACTTC. Translating gives CAWSGRTGRIYEQYF. The full variable domain, in which reference TRBV30 and TRBJ2-7 provide the parts outside the CDR3, is SQTIHQWPATLVQPVGSPLSLECTVEGTSNPNLYWYRQAAGRGLQLLFYSVGIGQISSEVPQNLSASRPQDRQFILSSKKLLLSDSGFYLCAWSGRTGRIYEQYFGPGTRLTVT.

This clone has only one observation. This chain connects TRBV6-5 to TRBJ2-7, with 9 bases matching TRBD1. The germline gives CDR1 MNHEY, CDR2 SVGAGI. The junction had 9 bases not matched to a gene; V was cut back by 10 bases and J by 5 bases. This CDR3 is 13 amino acids long. CDR3 coding DNA: TGTGCCACCTGGACAGGGGACTGGGACGAGCAGTACTTC. It encodes CATWTGDWDEQYF.

This rearrangement joins TRBV9 to TRBJ2-1, with D tentatively TRBD2 (5 bases). The CDR3 has 16 amino acids. Germline V gene lookup returns CDR1 SGDLS and CDR2 YYNGEE. V was pared by 0 bases and J by 5 bases, with 15 bases between. The CDR3 loop is CASSVGPSGIDNEQFF. The CDR3, as DNA: TGTGCCAGCAGCGTAGGTCCCAGCGGTATTGACAATGAGCAGTTCTTC.

The chain uses TRBV4-2 and TRBJ1-2; D remains unclear. The V and J ends lost 1 base and 6 bases respectively, with 9 bases between them. This CDR3 region has 13 residues. CDR1 is LGHNA and CDR2 is YNFKEQ in the germline V gene. CDR3 protein: CASSQGGLNGYTF. For the CDR3, the DNA is TGTGCCAGCAGCCAAGGCGGGTTAAATGGCTACACCTTC.

The V call is TRBV27, the J call TRBJ2-3, with 11 bases lining up with TRBD2. The germline gives CDR1 MNHEY, CDR2 SMNVEV (reference sequence). V was pared by 6 bases and J by 2 bases, with 7 bases of the junction left unmatched. This CDR3 contains 16 residues. The CDR3 bases are TGTGCCAGCAGACCAATAGCGGGAGGGCACACAGATACGCAGTATTTT. This encodes CASRPIAGGHTDTQYF.

The chain couples TRBV1 to TRBJ1-3; the table's TRBD1 call for D was not verified on the DNA. TRBV1 is a known pseudogene. There are 15 residues in the CDR3. This CDR3 reads CTSSPHRGSGNTIYF. The CDR3 nucleotides are TGCACCAGCAGCCCCCACAGGGGCTCTGGAAACACCATATATTTT.

The chain has TRBV10-1 and TRBJ1-5, with 10 positions matching TRBD1. The CDR3 length is 16 residues. With 8 bases clipped from V and 8 bases from J, the junction kept 15 bases outside the gene matches. CDR1 and CDR2 (germline): WNHNN, SYGVQD (reference sequence). The CDR3 here is CASARPGQGKLEPQHF. The CDR3 DNA is TGCGCCAGCGCCCGACCGGGACAGGGGAAGTTGGAGCCCCAGCATTTT.

The chain links TRBV28 to TRBJ2-7, with D tentatively TRBD2 (5 bases). Germline V CDR1 and CDR2: MDHEN, SYDVKM. Trimming pared 6 bases from V and 3 bases from J, leaving 21 bases between. The CDR3 runs to 16 residues. The CDR3 sequence: CASSPVLIMGSYEQYF. The CDR3 DNA reads as TGTGCCAGCAGCCCGGTCCTAATCATGGGGAGCTACGAGCAGTACTTC. The whole variable domain, remainder taken from reference TRBV28 and TRBJ2-7, is DVKVTQSSRYLVKRTGEKVFLECVQDMDHENMFWYRQDPGLGLRLIYFSYDVKMKEKGDIPEGYSVSREKKERFSLILESASTNQTSMYLCASSPVLIMGSYEQYFGPGTRLTVT.

The V gene is TRBV27, the J gene TRBJ2-7; TRBD1 might be the D (6 bases). V lost 7 bases to trimming and J lost 3 bases, with 19 bases between them. Germline CDR1 reads MNHEY; CDR2 reads SMNVEV (reference sequence). The CDR3 runs to 15 residues. As DNA, the CDR3 is TGTGCCAGCAAACCCACCCCGGGACAAAACTACGAGCAGTACTTC. Amino acids: CASKPTPGQNYEQYF.

V gene TRBV11-2 combines with J gene TRBJ1-1; D is possibly TRBD1 (6 bases). Germline CDR1 and CDR2: SGHAT and FQNNGV. Deletions cut 6 bases from V and 5 bases from J, with 16 bases between. The CDR3 runs to 14 residues. CDR3 nucleotide sequence: TGTGCCAGCAGTCCCCAAACAGGGAATACTGAAGCTTTCTTT. This translates into CASSPQTGNTEAFF. Supplemented by reference TRBV11-2 and TRBJ1-1, the full variable domain reads EAGVAQSPRYKIIEKRQSVAFWCNPISGHATLYWYQQILGQGPKLLIQFQNNGVVDDSQLPKDRFSAERLKGVDSTLKIQPAKLEDSAVYLCASSPQTGNTEAFFGQGTRLTVV.